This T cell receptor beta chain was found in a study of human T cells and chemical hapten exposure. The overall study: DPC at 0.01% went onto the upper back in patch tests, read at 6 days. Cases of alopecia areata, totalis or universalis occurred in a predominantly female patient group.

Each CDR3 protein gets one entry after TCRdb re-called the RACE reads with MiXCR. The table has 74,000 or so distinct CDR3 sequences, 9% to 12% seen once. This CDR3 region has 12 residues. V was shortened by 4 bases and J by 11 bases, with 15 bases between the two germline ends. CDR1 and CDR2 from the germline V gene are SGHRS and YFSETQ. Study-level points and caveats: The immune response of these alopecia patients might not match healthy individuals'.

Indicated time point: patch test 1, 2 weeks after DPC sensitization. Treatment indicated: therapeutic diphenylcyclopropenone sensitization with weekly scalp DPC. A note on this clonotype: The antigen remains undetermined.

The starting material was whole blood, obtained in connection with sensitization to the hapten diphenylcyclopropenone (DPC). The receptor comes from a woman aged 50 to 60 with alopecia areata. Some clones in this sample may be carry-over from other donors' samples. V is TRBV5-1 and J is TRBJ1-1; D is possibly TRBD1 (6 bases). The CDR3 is CASSGGRAEAFF. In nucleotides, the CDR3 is TGCGCCAGCAGCGGGGGGCGCGCCGAGGCTTTCTTT.